This TCR beta chain comes out of a study of cytomegalovirus exposure and HLA in healthy donors. Both 60 Vbeta primers and 13 Jbeta primers went into the PCR. Generated by immunoSEQ multiplex PCR, the TCRdb table keeps only in-frame clones and is missing some. The profile shows about 160,000 clones, roughly 84% of them singletons. Sample: PBMCs. This clonotype originated in a man younger than 40 in good health and CMV-seronegative.

CDR3 sequence reads: CASSLDGGWVGEQYF. Written as DNA, the CDR3 is TGTGCCAGCAGCTTAGACGGCGGGTGGGTTGGCGAGCAGTACTTC. The rearrangement uses TRBV7-2 and TRBJ2-7, with D tentatively TRBD2 (5 bases). CDR3 size: 15 residues. Germline V gives CDR1 SGHTA, CDR2 FQGNSA. The V end lost 1 base, the J end lost 6 bases, and 16 bases lay between the germline ends.